Following are 8 T cell receptor beta chains from one sample sequenced in a study of beta chain features in type 1 diabetes. Findings and caveats of the study: Shortening that was moderate but significant affected the TCRB CDR3s of Type 1 diabetes patients in all four CD4+ subsets.

All of the isolated RNA was reverse transcribed, so expressed TCRB transcripts were sequenced. Method: immunoSEQ multiplex PCR; TCRdb's copy keeps in-frame clones and lacks some. The sample lists roughly 700,000 clones; 13% were seen once. No antigen is known for these receptors. The sequenced sample was naive CD4+ T cells from blood. The origin of the receptors is a man younger than 30 with type 1 diabetes.

The V and J genes are TRBV6-5 and TRBJ2-3; the match to TRBD1 covers 11 bases. This CDR3 has 16 residues. Germline-derived CDR1 and CDR2 are MNHEY and SVGAGI. J lost 6 bases, V lost 0 bases, and 5 bases had no gene match. The CDR3 sequence is CASSYSGQGAFDTQYF. The CDR3 nucleotides are TGTGCCAGCAGTTACTCTGGACAGGGGGCCTTTGATACGCAGTATTTT.

This clone was observed a handful of times. The genes are TRBV7-9 and TRBJ2-5, with 9 bases lining up with TRBD2. CDR1 is SEHNR, CDR2 FQNEAQ, per germline (reference sequence). The V and J ends lost 5 bases and 2 bases, in that order; junction bases with no gene match: 9. The CDR3 runs to 16 residues. Written as DNA, the CDR3 is TGTGCCAGCAGCCTGGGGGCTAGCGGGACACAAGAGACCCAGTACTTC. It encodes CASSLGASGTQETQYF.

The rearrangement links TRBV2 to TRBJ1-1, with TRBD1 identical over 7 bases. The V and J ends lost 8 bases and 1 base, in that order; junction bases with no gene match: 4. The germline CDR1 and CDR2 sequences are SNHLY and FYNNEI. This CDR3 is 13 amino acids long. CDR3 nucleotide sequence: TGTGCCAGCGAACAGGGGAAGAACACTGAAGCTTTCTTT. Residues: CASEQGKNTEAFF.

CDR3 in amino acids: CASSLSPGLAGGATDTQYF. The CDR3 DNA reads TGTGCCAGCAGTTTATCCCCGGGACTAGCGGGGGGAGCTACAGATACGCAGTATTTT. This sequence joins TRBV27 and TRBJ2-3; 15 positions match TRBD2. The CDR3 covers 19 residues. The trim removed 0 bases at V and 3 bases at J, leaving 7 bases unmatched. CDR1 and CDR2 from the germline V gene are MNHEY and SMNVEV (reference sequence).

DNA for the CDR3: TGTGCCTGGAGTTACGCGACAGGGAGGGAGCAGTACTTC. Its protein product is CAWSYATGREQYF. The chain carries TRBV30 and TRBJ2-7, with TRBD1 as a possible D gene (7 bases). This CDR3 is 13 amino acids long. Trimming cost V 2 bases and J 7 bases, with 15 bases left between them. The germline V gene encodes CDR1 GTSNPN and CDR2 SVGIG (reference sequence).

This clone was found a few times. V gene TRBV5-4 combines with J gene TRBJ1-2, with D perhaps matching TRBD1 (6 bases). Germline V lookup: CDR1 SGHNT, CDR2 YYREEE (reference sequence). Trimming took 1 base from V and 6 from J, leaving 16 bases between them. This CDR3 comprises 15 residues. CDR3 loop: CASSLKQGIFHGYTF. CDR3 bases: TGTGCCAGCAGCTTGAAACAGGGAATTTTTCATGGCTACACCTTC.

This clone was found a few times. V gene TRBV7-8 combines with J gene TRBJ2-2; D unresolved. V was clipped by 6 bases and J by 1 base, with 18 bases between them. Germline V gene data show CDR1 as SGHVS and CDR2 as FQNEAQ. This CDR3 comprises 17 residues. CDR3 loop: CASRLYPSRQNTGELFF. CDR3 DNA sequence: TGTGCCAGCAGGTTATACCCCTCAAGGCAGAACACCGGGGAGCTGTTTTTT.

This chain links TRBV6-5 with TRBJ1-2; D is possibly TRBD1 (5 bases). The CDR3 covers 13 residues. Germline V gene sequence: CDR1 MNHEY, CDR2 SVGAGI. Trimming stripped 8 bases from V and 2 bases from J, with 12 bases between. The CDR3 DNA follows: TGTGCCAGCCGGCGGGACTTCAACTATGGCTACACCTTC. As protein: CASRRDFNYGYTF.